This T cell receptor beta chain originates from a study of blood T cell repertoires in COVID-19. Study overall: The United States, Italy and Spain were the sources of the acute and convalescent COVID-19 samples. PBMCs, B-cell-depleted T cells, or T cells provided the cDNA or gDNA that made up the material.

As handled by the study authors: Amplification with reference gene primers provided the estimates of nucleated cell counts. Only in-frame clones appear in the TCRdb table, and some are missing; sequencing was by immunoSEQ multiplex PCR. The D gene and trimming were derived from the DNA, and the V and J assignments and clone size from that table. The sample yields tens of thousands of clones, approximately 90% seen once. This CDR3 region has 14 residues. Trimming shortened V by 5 bases and J by 3 bases, and 13 bases separated the two germline ends. Per the germline V gene, CDR1 is SEHNR and CDR2 is FQNEAQ (reference sequence).

The TCR sequence derives from a man between 65 and 85 years old with acute or convalescent COVID-19. The sequenced sample was peripheral blood. The chain employs TRBV7-9 and TRBJ1-1; D is perhaps TRBD1 (5 bases). The CDR3 coding sequence is TGTGCCAGCAGCCCTCCAGGGAAGGACACTGAAGCTTTCTTT. This gives the protein CASSPPGKDTEAFF.